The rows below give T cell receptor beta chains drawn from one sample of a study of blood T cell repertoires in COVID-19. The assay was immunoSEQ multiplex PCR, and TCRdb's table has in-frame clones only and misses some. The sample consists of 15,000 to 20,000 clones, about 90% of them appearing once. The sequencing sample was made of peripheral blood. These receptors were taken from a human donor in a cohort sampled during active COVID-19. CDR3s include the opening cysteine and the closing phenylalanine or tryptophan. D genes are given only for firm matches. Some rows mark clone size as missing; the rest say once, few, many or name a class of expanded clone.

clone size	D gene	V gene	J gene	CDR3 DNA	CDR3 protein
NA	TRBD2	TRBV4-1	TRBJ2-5	TGCGCCAGCAGCCAAGAAACCACTAGCGGGATTAAAGAGACCCAGTACTTC	CASSQETTSGIKETQYF
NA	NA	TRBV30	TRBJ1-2	TGTGCCTGGAGCCCTCTGATCGGGGTCTATGGCTACACCTTC	CAWSPLIGVYGYTF
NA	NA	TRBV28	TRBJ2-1	TGTGCCAGCAGTTTTCCGGGAACTGTCTATGTGGTCTTC	CASSFPGTVYVVF
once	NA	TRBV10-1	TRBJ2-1	TGCGCCAGCAGTGATCACGGGAGAAACTACAATGAGCAGTTCTTC	CASSDHGRNYNEQFF
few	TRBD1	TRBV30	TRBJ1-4	TGTGCCTGGAGTGTACAAGAACAGGGGGCCGAAAAACTGTTTTTT	CAWSVQEQGAEKLFF
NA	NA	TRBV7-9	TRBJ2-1	TGTGCCAGCAGCTTAGCGCTCGCGGGGTCCTACAATGAGCAGTTCTTC	CASSLALAGSYNEQFF
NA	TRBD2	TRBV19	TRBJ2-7	TGTGCCAGTAGTCCGACGTACTCGACTAGCGGGACCTACGAGCAGTACTTC	CASSPTYSTSGTYEQYF
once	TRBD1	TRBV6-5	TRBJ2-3	TGTGCCAGCAGAGTCGGGACAGGCCTCACAGATACGCAGTATTTT	CASRVGTGLTDTQYF
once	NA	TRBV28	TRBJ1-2	TGTGCCAGCTACCGGTCGGGTCGCGTCTATGGCTACACCTTC	CASYRSGRVYGYTF
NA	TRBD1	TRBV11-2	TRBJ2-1	TGTGCCAGCAGCTGGGACAGGTACAATGAGCAGTTCTTC	CASSWDRYNEQFF
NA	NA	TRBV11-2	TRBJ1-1	TGTGCCAGCAGCCCCACGGTCGGGTTCAACACTGAAGCTTTCTTT	CASSPTVGFNTEAFF
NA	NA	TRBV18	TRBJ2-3	TGTGCCAGCTCACCAAGGGCAGGGGCAAGAACTCAGGATACGCAGTATTTT	CASSPRAGARTQDTQYF
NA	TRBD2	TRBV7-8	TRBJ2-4	TGTGCCAGCAGCTTTGGACTAGCGGTGGGGAAAAACATTCAGTACTTC	CASSFGLAVGKNIQYF
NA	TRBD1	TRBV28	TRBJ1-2	TGTGCCAGCAGCCCCCGGGGGGACAGGGGCTATGGCTACACCTTC	CASSPRGDRGYGYTF
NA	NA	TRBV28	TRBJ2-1	TGTGCCAGCGCTCATCCGACAACTAGTCGGTCCTACAATGAGCAGTTCTTC	CASAHPTTSRSYNEQFF
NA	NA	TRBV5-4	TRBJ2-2	TGTGCCAGCAGCTCGTACACCGGGGAGCTGTTTTTT	CASSSYTGELFF
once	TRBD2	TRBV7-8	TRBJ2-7	TGTGCCAGCACGACTAGCGGGCAGAGCTCCTACGAGCAGTACTTC	CASTTSGQSSYEQYF
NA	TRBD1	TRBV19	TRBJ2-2	TGTGCCAGTAGGCGACAGGGAAACACCGGGGAGCTGTTTTTT	CASRRQGNTGELFF
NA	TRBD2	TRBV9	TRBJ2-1	TGTGCCAGCAGCGTGACTAGCGGGAGCAATGAGCAGTTCTTC	CASSVTSGSNEQFF
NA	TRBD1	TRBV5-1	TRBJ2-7	TGCGCCAGCAGCCGATCGGGACAGAACTACGAGCAGTACTTC	CASSRSGQNYEQYF
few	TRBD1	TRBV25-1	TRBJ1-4	TGTGCCAGCAGTCCCAGGGGGCAAAAACTGTTTTTT	CASSPRGQKLFF
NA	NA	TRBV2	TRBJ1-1	TGTGCCAGCAGTGTTCGGGTTGAAGCTTTCTTT	CASSVRVEAFF
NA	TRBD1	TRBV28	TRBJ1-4	TGTGCCAGCAGTTCCTGGACAGGGGGTAATGAAAAACTGTTTTTT	CASSSWTGGNEKLFF
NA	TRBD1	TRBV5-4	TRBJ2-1	TGTGCCAGCAGCCCGGGGGACAGGGATTACAATGAGCAGTTCTTC	CASSPGDRDYNEQFF
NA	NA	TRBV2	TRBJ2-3	TGTGCCAGCAGCGCCCAGGGGGATACGCAGTATTTT	CASSAQGDTQYF
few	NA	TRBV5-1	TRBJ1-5	TGCGCCAGCAGCTTGATCAGCCGGGATCAGCCCCAGCATTTT	CASSLISRDQPQHF
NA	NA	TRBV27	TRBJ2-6	TGTGCCAGCAGTTTATTACAGGAGTCTGGGGCCAACGTCCTGACTTTC	CASSLLQESGANVLTF
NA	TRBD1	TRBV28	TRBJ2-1	TGTGCCAGCAGTCCACCGACAGGGGGCGTTAGGAATGAGCAGTTCTTC	CASSPPTGGVRNEQFF
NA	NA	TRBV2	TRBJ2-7	TGTGCCAGCAGTGTCGCGGGCGGATCCTACGAGCAGTACTTC	CASSVAGGSYEQYF
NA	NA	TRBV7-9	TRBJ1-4	TGTGCCAGCAGCATGATAGGACAGACAATTAATGAAAAACTGTTTTTT	CASSMIGQTINEKLFF
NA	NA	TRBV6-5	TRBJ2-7	TGTGCCAGCAGTCGGACAGAGGCCTACGAGCAGTACTTC	CASSRTEAYEQYF
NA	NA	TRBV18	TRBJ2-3	TGTGCCAGCTCACCTCGCGGGGGCCCTAGCACAGATACGCAGTATTTT	CASSPRGGPSTDTQYF
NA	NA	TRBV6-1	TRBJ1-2	TGTGCCAGCAGTGAAGCGGGACTTATACCGAGCTATGGCTACACCTTC	CASSEAGLIPSYGYTF
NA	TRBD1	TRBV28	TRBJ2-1	TGTGCCAGCAGTTGGAGTCCGGGACAGATCTACAATGAGCAGTTCTTC	CASSWSPGQIYNEQFF
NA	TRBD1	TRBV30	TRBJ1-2	TGTGCCTGGAGTGTACTCGGACAGGGCCACTATGGCTACACCTTC	CAWSVLGQGHYGYTF
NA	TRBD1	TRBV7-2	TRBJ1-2	TGTGCCAGCAGCTTGGACAGGGGAATCTATGGCTACACCTTC	CASSLDRGIYGYTF
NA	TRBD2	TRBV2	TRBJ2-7	TGTGCCAGCAGTGGGACTAGCGGAAACATCGAGCAGTACTTC	CASSGTSGNIEQYF
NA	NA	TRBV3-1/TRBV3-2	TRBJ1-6	TGTGCCAGCAGCCAAGGGTCCAGAAATAATTCACCCCTCCACTTT	CASSQGSRNNSPLHF
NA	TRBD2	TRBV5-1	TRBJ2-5	TGCGCCAGCAGCTTGACCGTGGCGGGAGGGCAAGAGACCCAGTACTTC	CASSLTVAGGQETQYF
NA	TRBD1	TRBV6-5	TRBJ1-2	TGTGCCAGCAGTCAAAACAGGGGTGGTGGCTACACCTTC	CASSQNRGGGYTF
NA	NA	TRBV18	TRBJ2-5	TGTGCCAGCTCCCTATACCAAGAGACCCAGTACTTC	CASSLYQETQYF
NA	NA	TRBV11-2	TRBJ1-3	TGTGCCAGCAGCTTAGAGCGCTCTGGAAACACCATATATTTT	CASSLERSGNTIYF
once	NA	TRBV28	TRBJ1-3	TGTGCCAGCTCCTTTTCGGGAAACACCATATATTTT	CASSFSGNTIYF
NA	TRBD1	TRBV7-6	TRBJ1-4	TGTGCCAGCAGCTTAGGAACGGGACAGAAACTGTTTTTT	CASSLGTGQKLFF
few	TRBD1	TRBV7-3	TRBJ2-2	TGTGCCAGCAGCCCAGACAGGGGAAGGAACACCGGGGAGCTGTTTTTT	CASSPDRGRNTGELFF
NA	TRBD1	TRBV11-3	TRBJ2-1	TGTGCCAGCAGCCTGGGACAGGGGACGTACAATGAGCAGTTCTTC	CASSLGQGTYNEQFF
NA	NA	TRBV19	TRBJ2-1	TGTGCCAGTAGTATCTCGGGCTCCTACAATGAGCAGTTCTTC	CASSISGSYNEQFF
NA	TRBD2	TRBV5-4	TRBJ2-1	TGTGCCAGCAGCTCGGGACTAGCGGGGTACTACAATGAGCAGTTCTTC	CASSSGLAGYYNEQFF
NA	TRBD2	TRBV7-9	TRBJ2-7	TGTGCCAGCAGTTTTCTAGCGGGAGGGACGGCCGAGCAGTACTTC	CASSFLAGGTAEQYF